The rows below give T cell receptor beta chains drawn from one sample of a study of cytomegalovirus exposure and HLA in healthy donors. Assay: immunoSEQ multiplex PCR; the TCRdb copy retains only in-frame clones and omits some. This listing includes roughly 120,000 clones. Sequenced input: PBMCs. The receptors were gathered from a man between 18 and 35 years old in good health and CMV-seronegative. The CDR3 runs from the conserved cysteine through the conserved F or W. A D gene is named only where the DNA matches it firmly.

TRBJ2-5	TRBV5-6	TRBD2	CASSLSRGGRVRETQYF	TGTGCCAGCAGCTTGTCCAGAGGCGGGAGGGTGCGAGAGACCCAGTACTTC
TRBJ2-7	TRBV5-1	-	CASSLTPQQGYEQYF	TGCGCCAGCAGCTTGACGCCTCAACAGGGCTACGAGCAGTACTTC
TRBJ1-1	TRBV12-5	-	CAKTTNTEAFF	TGTGCTAAGACAACTAACACTGAAGCTTTCTTT
TRBJ1-1	TRBV28	-	CASPPAGRENTEAFF	TGTGCCAGCCCGCCGGCAGGCAGGGAGAACACTGAAGCTTTCTTT
TRBJ2-7	TRBV28	-	CASTVYPGLHQNSGYF	TGTGCCAGCACGGTCTACCCGGGACTCCACCAAAATTCTGGGTACTTC
TRBJ2-7	TRBV6-1	TRBD2	CASSAGTSGNYEQYF	TGTGCCAGCAGTGCCGGGACTAGCGGGAACTACGAGCAGTACTTC
TRBJ2-6	TRBV4-2	-	CASSQEGHRTGANVLTF	TGTGCCAGCAGCCAAGAGGGACACCGAACTGGGGCCAACGTCCTGACTTTC
TRBJ2-2	TRBV27	-	CASSPGQTGELFF	TGTGCCAGCAGTCCTGGACAGACCGGGGAGCTGTTTTTT
TRBJ1-1	TRBV11-3	-	CASSLDAQPEAFF	TGTGCCAGCAGCTTAGACGCACAGCCTGAAGCTTTCTTT
TRBJ2-5	TRBV6-1	TRBD1	CASSPRTGVRETQYF	TGTGCCAGCAGTCCCAGGACAGGGGTTAGGGAGACCCAGTACTTC
TRBJ1-2	TRBV28	-	CASRVLTGEDGYTF	TGTGCCAGCAGGGTCCTGACTGGCGAGGATGGCTACACCTTC
TRBJ1-1	TRBV29-1	-	CSVEGPGGTEAFF	TGCAGCGTTGAGGGTCCGGGGGGTACTGAAGCTTTCTTT
TRBJ2-1	TRBV30	TRBD2	CAWVSGGASDNEQFF	TGTGCCTGGGTTAGCGGGGGGGCGTCCGACAATGAGCAGTTCTTC
TRBJ1-1	TRBV19	TRBD1	CASTKGQNPFF	TGTGCCAGTACGAAGGGACAGAATCCTTTCTTT
TRBJ2-7	TRBV5-4	TRBD2	CASRRKGGSGTPYEQYF	TGTGCCAGCAGGCGGAAGGGTGGTAGCGGGACTCCTTACGAGCAGTACTTC
TRBJ1-1	TRBV27	-	CASSYDGAEAFF	TGTGCCAGCAGTTATGACGGGGCTGAAGCTTTCTTT
TRBJ1-2	TRBV9	TRBD1	CASSVLQGAVRYGYTF	TGTGCCAGCAGCGTACTGCAGGGGGCGGTGAGATATGGCTACACCTTC
TRBJ1-2	TRBV7-9	TRBD1	CASSLGRDRGSYGYTF	TGTGCCAGCAGCTTAGGCCGGGACAGGGGATCCTATGGCTACACCTTC
TRBJ2-7	TRBV6-1	TRBD2	CASSETSGSSYEQYF	TGTGCCAGCAGTGAAACTAGCGGGAGCTCCTACGAGCAGTACTTC
TRBJ1-1	TRBV7-2	TRBD1	CASSLGLGTGGEEAFF	TGTGCCAGCAGCTTAGGATTAGGGACAGGCGGTGAGGAAGCTTTCTTT
TRBJ1-3	TRBV29-1	-	CSVPQDSGNTIYF	TGCAGCGTCCCACAGGACTCTGGAAACACCATATATTTT
TRBJ1-1	TRBV30	-	CAWNSLGGNTEAFF	TGTGCCTGGAACTCTTTGGGGGGTAACACTGAAGCTTTCTTT
TRBJ1-5	TRBV15	-	CATSRDLWDISNQPQHF	TGTGCCACCAGCAGAGATTTATGGGACATTAGCAATCAGCCCCAGCATTTT
TRBJ1-4	TRBV15	-	CATSRVPSGLSEKLFF	TGTGCCACCAGCAGAGTTCCCTCAGGGTTAAGTGAAAAACTGTTTTTT